The 20 T cell receptor beta chains listed next were all sequenced from one sample in a study of Graves' ophthalmopathy and Graves' hyperthyroidism. RNA transcripts were the template, and TCR beta CDR3 regions were amplified from them. The library came from an HTBI-primed first-round RT-PCR and a second-round multiplex PCR. TCRdb reanalysed the multiplex PCR reads using MiXCR and keeps one entry per CDR3 protein. The table records more than 1,000,000 distinct CDR3 sequences, less than 45% of them present only once. Sequencing was done on a sample of peripheral blood or thyroid tissue (not recorded which). Every receptor here comes from an adult man with Graves' hyperthyroidism.

The V call is TRBV10-3, the J call TRBJ1-4; 8 bases fit TRBD1. The CDR3 is made up of 16 amino acids. V gave up 5 bases and J gave up 1 base; unmatched junction bases: 6. Looked up from germline, CDR1 is ENHRY and CDR2 is SYGVKD. CDR3 loop: CAISFRGLRTNEKLFF. The CDR3 DNA sequence: TGTGCCATCAGTTTCAGGGGGCTTCGAACTAATGAAAAACTGTTTTTT.

This clonotype appeared many times. The chain combines TRBV7-9 with TRBJ1-1; D uncertain. This CDR3 contains 14 residues. Germline V lookup: CDR1 SEHNR, CDR2 FQNEAQ (reference sequence). Trimming left V 4 bases short and J 3 bases short, with 12 bases between. This chain's CDR3 is CASSSSGFYTEAFF. Written as DNA, the CDR3 is TGTGCCAGCAGCTCCTCAGGCTTTTACACTGAAGCTTTCTTT. Supplemented by reference TRBV7-9 and TRBJ1-1, the full variable domain reads DTGVSQNPRHKITKRGQNVTFRCDPISEHNRLYWYRQTLGQGPEFLTYFQNEAQLEKSRLLSDRFSAERPKGSFSTLEIQRTEQGDSAMYLCASSSSGFYTEAFFGQGTRLTVV.

This chain links TRBV24-1 with TRBJ2-3, with D unclear. The V end was cut by 3 bases, the J end by 2 bases, with 5 bases between. Germline V gives CDR1 KGHDR, CDR2 SFDVKD. This CDR3 region has 13 residues. The CDR3 region is CATSDPNTDTQYF. The CDR3 DNA reads TGTGCCACCAGTGATCCCAACACAGATACGCAGTATTTT.

Comment on this clonotype: A much larger clone differs from this one at a single base, so this may be a read error. This chain links TRBV11-2 with TRBJ2-7, with a possible D match to TRBD2 (6 bases). Germline V lookup: CDR1 SGHAT, CDR2 FQNNGV. The CDR3 consists of 13 residues. The CDR3 DNA sequence: TGTGCCAGCAGACCCGGGACTTACGGACCCCAGTGCTTC. Translated: CASRPGTYGPQCF.

A few counts support this clonotype. The chain joins TRBV9 to TRBJ1-1; the D gene is possibly TRBD1 (5 bases). The germline V gene encodes CDR1 SGDLS and CDR2 YYNGEE. This CDR3 is built from 15 residues. The ends were cut back, 2 bases at V and 0 bases at J, with 11 bases in the middle. In nucleotides, the CDR3 is TGTGCCAGCAGCGTGGGACTGCAAATGAACACTGAAGCTTTCTTT. This translates into CASSVGLQMNTEAFF.

The V gene is TRBV11-2, the J gene TRBJ2-7; 11 bases line up with TRBD1. Germline trimming cut 0 bases from V and 1 base from J; bases unmatched to any gene: 5. CDR1 is SGHAT, CDR2 FQNNGV, per germline. The CDR3 contains 17 residues. CDR3 sequence reads: CASSLEDRGRLSYEQYF. In DNA, the CDR3 is TGTGCCAGCAGCTTAGAGGACAGGGGGCGTCTATCCTACGAGCAGTACTTC.

A remark on this clonotype: The missing conserved phenylalanine or tryptophan at the end of this CDR3 makes a read error likely. The chain has TRBV10-2 and TRBJ1-1; 11 nucleotides line up with TRBD1. Looked up from germline, CDR1 is WSHSY and CDR2 is SAAADI. The V segment lost 3 bases and the J segment 4 bases; nucleotides outside the gene matches: 1. The CDR3 consists of 14 residues. In DNA, the CDR3 is TGCGCCAGCAGTGAAGGGACAGGGGGCACTGAAGCTTTCCTT. This sequence encodes CASSEGTGGTEAFL.

The chain has TRBV12-3 or TRBV12-4 and TRBJ1-5; possibly TRBD1 for D (5 bases). The CDR3 runs 16 residues. The V end lost 4 bases, the J end lost 2 bases, and 15 bases lay between the germline ends. The CDR3 DNA reads TGTGCCAGCAGTTGGGACGACTCAATTGGCAATCAGCCCCAGCATTTT. This sequence encodes CASSWDDSIGNQPQHF.

This clonotype was observed a few times. This chain joins TRBV2 and TRBJ2-5; D not certain. The CDR3 consists of 12 residues. V shed 4 bases and J shed 4 bases, with 7 bases lying between them. The germline CDR1 and CDR2 sequences are SNHLY and FYNNEI. CDR3 amino acids: CASSAARETQYF. CDR3 in DNA: TGTGCCAGCAGTGCTGCTAGAGAGACCCAGTACTTC.

In regard to this clonotype: The junction does not match germline at one end; this may be a read error. The rearrangement links TRBV7-2 to TRBJ1-2; D is possibly TRBD1 (6 bases). CDR3 size: 11 residues. From germline, CDR1 is SGHTA and CDR2 FQGNSA. CDR3 residues: CASSLRNRAAF. Here the CDR3 DNA reads TGTGCCAGCAGCTTACGCAACAGGGCCGCCTTC. The full variable domain, in which reference TRBV7-2 and TRBJ1-2 provide the parts outside the CDR3, is GAGVSQSPSNKVTEKGKDVELRCDPISGHTALYWYRQSLGQGLEFLIYFQGNSAPDKSGLPSDRFSAERTGGSVSTLTIQRTQQEDSAVYLCASSLRNRAAFGSGTRLTVV.

This chain connects TRBV29-1 to TRBJ2-7, with 11 bases matching TRBD1. Per germline, CDR1 SQVTM and CDR2 ANQGSEA. The trim removed 7 bases at V and 2 bases at J, leaving 4 bases unmatched. The CDR3 runs to 13 residues. DNA of the CDR3: TGCAGCGCCGGGACAGGGGGAGCCTACGAGCAGTACTTC. Protein: CSAGTGGAYEQYF.

This clonotype was seen more than once but under ten times. The chain employs TRBV6-6 and TRBJ1-5, with D perhaps TRBD1 (6 bases). Trimming took off 6 bases at V and 2 bases at J, with 17 bases between the two ends. The CDR3 has 16 residues. Germline values: CDR1 MNHNY, CDR2 SVGAGI (reference sequence). CDR3 sequence reads: CASSRSRQVRNQPQHF. DNA of the CDR3: TGTGCCAGCAGCCGATCCCGACAGGTCCGCAATCAGCCCCAGCATTTT.

The chain carries TRBV7-2 and TRBJ1-4; TRBD1 matches 7 bases. The germline gives CDR1 SGHTA, CDR2 FQGNSA. This CDR3 is 13 amino acids long. Trimming cost V 3 bases and J 10 bases; bases outside gene matches: 5. CDR3 in DNA: TGTGCCAGCAGCTTTACAGGGGTTGGAAAACTGTTTTTT. This translates into CASSFTGVGKLFF. The whole variable domain, remainder taken from reference TRBV7-2 and TRBJ1-4, is GAGVSQSPSNKVTEKGKDVELRCDPISGHTALYWYRQSLGQGLEFLIYFQGNSAPDKSGLPSDRFSAERTGGSVSTLTIQRTQQEDSAVYLCASSFTGVGKLFFGSGTQLSVL.

The chain has TRBV10-3 and TRBJ1-1; 8 nucleotides agree with TRBD1. Germline loops: CDR1 ENHRY, CDR2 SYGVKD. V gave up 10 bases and J gave up 0 bases; unmatched junction bases: 13. This CDR3 is built from 16 residues. In DNA form, the CDR3 reads TGTGCCAGCTCACCAAATTGGGACAGGTTGAACACTGAAGCTTTCTTT. This encodes CASSPNWDRLNTEAFF.

This clonotype was recorded at least ten times. This rearrangement joins TRBV19 to TRBJ1-6, with D perhaps TRBD1 (6 bases). This CDR3 spans 12 amino acids. Germline assignment: CDR1 LNHDA and CDR2 SQIVND (reference sequence). The V end was cut by 9 bases, the J end by 10 bases, with 13 bases between. The CDR3 loop is CASSTGNSPLHF. The CDR3 nucleotides read TGTGCCAGCAGCACAGGGAACTCACCCCTCCACTTT.

This clonotype came up many times. The V call is TRBV5-1, the J call TRBJ1-1; TRBD1 might be the D (6 bases). The ends were cut back, 0 bases at V and 2 bases at J, with 11 bases in the middle. The CDR3 spans 15 residues. Per germline, CDR1 SGHRS and CDR2 YFSETQ. CDR3 sequence (DNA): TGCGCCAGCAGCTTGGATGGGGGCCCTAACACTGAAGCTTTCTTT. This sequence encodes CASSLDGGPNTEAFF.

V gene TRBV10-3 combines with J gene TRBJ1-1; D perhaps matches TRBD1 (5 bases). The germline gives CDR1 ENHRY, CDR2 SYGVKD. CDR3 length equals 16 residues. V was shortened by 5 bases and J by 3 bases, with 19 bases between the two germline ends. The CDR3 region has the DNA TGTGCCATCAGTTTTCCAGGGAACCTGGCGTACACTGAAGCTTTCTTT. Translated: CAISFPGNLAYTEAFF.

V gene TRBV3-1 combines with J gene TRBJ2-7, with TRBD2 matching over 9 bases. Germline V CDR1 and CDR2: LGHDT, YNNKEL (reference sequence). With 4 bases clipped from V and 6 bases from J, the junction kept 4 bases outside the gene matches. The CDR3 is made up of 13 amino acids. The CDR3 bases are TGTGCCAGCAGCCCGCGGGGGGGCCTCGAGCAGTACTTC. Translated: CASSPRGGLEQYF.

On this clonotype: Being one base from a much bigger clone, this may be a read error. V usage is TRBV7-8 and J usage is TRBJ2-5; D possibly uses TRBD1 or TRBD2 (7 bases each). CDR1 and CDR2 (germline): SGHVS, FQNEAQ. There are 14 residues in the CDR3. V lost 8 bases to trimming and J lost 9 bases, with 22 bases between them. The CDR3 spells CASGRAGPQGAQYF. DNA of the CDR3: TGTGCCAGCGGAAGAGCGGGACCCCAGGGGGCCCAGTACTTC.

This clonotype was picked up a small number of times. The chain combines TRBV28 with TRBJ2-5; TRBD2 aligns across 9 bases. Trimming cost V 5 bases and J 5 bases; bases outside gene matches: 9. The CDR3 covers 15 residues. Germline loops: CDR1 MDHEN, CDR2 SYDVKM. In DNA form, the CDR3 reads TGTGCCAGCAGTCCCCGGGTAGCGGGGGCTGAGACCCAGTACTTC. Translated: CASSPRVAGAETQYF.